These 21 T cell receptor beta chains originate from one sample sequenced in a study of beta chain features in type 1 diabetes. Expressed TCRB transcripts were sequenced, since all the RNA that had been isolated was reverse transcribed. Using immunoSEQ multiplex PCR, the repertoire was profiled, and TCRdb retains in-frame clones only, with some absent. The profile shows roughly 140,000 clones, around 50% of them singletons. The sequenced material came from Tregs from blood. The origin of the receptors is a man aged 18 to 35 in good health.

CDR3 amino acids: CASGPRIYEQYF. The DNA for the CDR3 is TGTGCCAGCGGCCCCCGTATTTACGAGCAGTACTTC. V gene TRBV6-6 combines with J gene TRBJ2-7; D remains unclear. Germline assignment: CDR1 MNHNY and CDR2 SVGAGI (reference sequence). V lost 8 bases and J lost 4, with 12 bases in between. The CDR3 extends over 12 amino acids.

V and J are TRBV5-5 and TRBJ1-2; 7 bases line up with TRBD1. The germline V gene has CDR1 SGHKS and CDR2 YYEKEE (reference sequence). The CDR3 sequence is 13 residues long. With V trimmed by 1 base and J by 5 bases, 2 bases remained unmatched. DNA for the CDR3: TGTGCCAGCAGCTTGTCAGGGGGTTATGGCTACACCTTC. Protein: CASSLSGGYGYTF.

The chain carries TRBV7-8 and TRBJ1-5; TRBD1 agrees at 7 bases. CDR3 length: 15 amino acids. J lost 5 bases, V lost 1 base, and 5 bases had no gene match. CDR1 SGHVS and CDR2 FQNEAQ come from the germline V gene. The CDR3 loop is CASSLGDSIYQPQHF. The CDR3 DNA sequence: TGTGCCAGCAGCTTAGGGGACAGCATTTATCAGCCCCAGCATTTT.

This clone was seen only a few times. The chain carries TRBV7-9 and TRBJ1-2; maybe TRBD1 (6 bases). The CDR3 covers 14 residues. Looked up from germline, CDR1 is SEHNR and CDR2 is FQNEAQ (reference sequence). V lost 5 bases and J lost 0, with 10 bases in between. This CDR3 is CASSLGQPNYGYTF. The CDR3 nucleotides are TGTGCCAGCAGCCTAGGACAGCCTAACTATGGCTACACCTTC.

The chain combines TRBV4-2 with TRBJ1-2, with a possible D match to TRBD1 (5 bases). Germline V lookup: CDR1 LGHNA, CDR2 YNFKEQ. The CDR3 covers 15 residues. V was cut by 0 bases and J by 4 bases, with 12 bases left in between. DNA of the CDR3: TGTGCCAGCAGCCAAGATGGGGCCGACATCTATGGCTACACCTTC. Translated: CASSQDGADIYGYTF.

This clone was observed a few times. Mismatch with germline at one junction end may stem from a read error. The chain couples TRBV7-9 to TRBJ2-5; TRBD1 agrees at 9 bases. The CDR3 has 15 amino acids. CDR1 and CDR2 (germline): SEHNR, FQNEAQ (reference sequence). The chain's CDR3 is CASSLEPGQGETQYF. The CDR3 DNA sequence: TGTGCCAGCAGTTTAGAACCGGGACAGGGCGAGACCCAGTACTTC.

J is TRBJ2-7 and V is TRBV28, with 10 bases matching TRBD1. The CDR3 extends over 20 amino acids. In germline, CDR1 is MDHEN, CDR2 SYDVKM. V was pared by 7 bases and J by 0 bases, with 21 bases of the junction left unmatched. The CDR3 spells CASTTLAGQGMGLGSYEQYF. The CDR3, as DNA: TGTGCCAGCACCACACTGGCGGGACAGGGGATGGGTTTAGGCTCCTACGAGCAGTACTTC.

This clone was seen a single time. This chain uses TRBV28 with TRBJ1-5; the D gene is possibly TRBD1 (6 bases). This CDR3 contains 12 residues. Looked up from germline, CDR1 is MDHEN and CDR2 is SYDVKM. V was shortened by 8 bases and J by 9 bases, with 14 bases between the two germline ends. CDR3 protein: CASEGGFMPQHF. DNA of the CDR3: TGTGCCAGCGAGGGGGGGTTTATGCCCCAGCATTTT.

A few counts support this clone. This rearrangement joins TRBV5-1 to TRBJ1-2, with no clear D. The CDR3 covers 13 residues. Trimming cost V 7 bases and J 0 bases, with 10 bases left between them. Germline values: CDR1 SGHRS, CDR2 YFSETQ. This CDR3 reads CASALRSNYGYTF. The DNA for the CDR3 is TGCGCCAGCGCTCTGCGGTCTAACTATGGCTACACCTTC.

The chain has TRBV27 and TRBJ2-7, with D perhaps matching TRBD1 (5 bases). Germline values: CDR1 MNHEY, CDR2 SMNVEV (reference sequence). V lost 2 bases to trimming and J lost 4 bases, with 9 bases between them. The CDR3 length is 13 residues. The CDR3 loop reads CASSLNRNYEQYF. CDR3 nucleotides: TGTGCCAGCAGTTTAAACAGGAATTACGAGCAGTACTTC.

The chain is built from TRBV7-2 and TRBJ1-5, with D perhaps matching TRBD1 (5 bases). Germline assignment: CDR1 SGHTA and CDR2 FQGNSA. V was pared by 0 bases and J by 6 bases, with 9 bases between. The CDR3 has 14 amino acids. The CDR3 nucleotides are TGTGCCAGCAGCTTAGCGGGGCAGGGTCAGCCCCAGCATTTT. Translated: CASSLAGQGQPQHF.

The J gene is TRBJ1-5, the V gene TRBV7-2, with 11 nucleotides matching TRBD1. Germline V gene data show CDR1 as SGHTA and CDR2 as FQGNSA. This CDR3 has 19 residues. V shed 1 base and J 6 bases; nucleotides not matched to a gene: 14. CDR3 in amino acids: CASSLVGTGTGGISQPQHF. As DNA, the CDR3 is TGTGCCAGCAGCTTAGTGGGTACCGGGACAGGGGGTATTAGTCAGCCCCAGCATTTT.

This chain's CDR3 is CASSRDSYEQYF. The CDR3 DNA follows: TGTGCCAGTAGCAGGGACAGCTACGAGCAGTACTTC. The chain couples TRBV19 to TRBJ2-7; 7 positions agree with TRBD1. This CDR3 is built from 12 residues. Germline V gene lookup returns CDR1 LNHDA and CDR2 SQIVND (reference sequence). V lost 6 bases and J lost 3; bases outside the gene matches: 2.

This clone was observed a handful of times. The V gene is TRBV7-3, the J gene TRBJ2-1, with 10 nucleotides matching TRBD2. V gave up 10 bases and J gave up 7 bases; unmatched junction bases: 13. The CDR3 is made up of 15 amino acids. CDR1 and CDR2 from the germline V gene are SGHTA and FQGTGA. CDR3 nucleotide sequence: TGTGCCATTCGGTTAGCGGGAGGCCGCACGAATGAGCAGTTCTTC. It is translated as CAIRLAGGRTNEQFF.

The chain carries TRBV7-9 and TRBJ2-4; perhaps TRBD1 as D (6 bases). This CDR3 has 17 residues. The germline V and J ends were trimmed by 1 base and 0 bases, with 13 bases remaining between them. CDR1 is SEHNR, CDR2 FQNEAQ, per germline (reference sequence). CDR3 amino acids: CASSLGRDILAKNIQYF. CDR3 DNA: TGTGCCAGCAGCTTAGGTCGGGACATACTAGCCAAAAACATTCAGTACTTC.

In its sample, this clone was seen a few times. The rearrangement links TRBV6-5 to TRBJ1-1; D possibly corresponds to TRBD1 (5 bases). The germline CDR1 and CDR2 sequences are MNHEY and SVGAGI. With 0 bases removed from V and 10 bases from J, the gap between germline ends came to 12 bases. This CDR3 has 13 residues. CDR3 in DNA: TGTGCCAGCAGTTACTCGTCCGGGGGAGGAGCTTTCTTT. It codes for CASSYSSGGGAFF.

This rearrangement joins TRBV4-2 to TRBJ2-3, with 9 bases identical to TRBD2. Germline values: CDR1 LGHNA, CDR2 YNFKEQ. The J segment lost 4 bases and the V segment lost 7 bases, leaving 6 bases of the junction unmatched. CDR3 length: 14 residues. For the CDR3, the DNA is TGTGCCAGCAAATCGGCGGGGGGGCCAGATACGCAGTATTTT. Its protein product is CASKSAGGPDTQYF.

The chain combines TRBV15 with TRBJ2-5; the match to TRBD2 covers 7 bases. TRBJ2-7 matches the DNA end more closely, so the J call is doubtful. The germline V gene encodes CDR1 LNHNV and CDR2 YYDKDF (reference sequence). This CDR3 spans 19 amino acids. Written as DNA, the CDR3 is TGTGCCACCAGCAGAGATGGGGCCCGTGTGGCGGGAGATTCCTACGAGCAGTACTTC. Its protein is CATSRDGARVAGDSYEQYF.

The CDR3 protein is CASSLGTGRSREQYF. CDR3 coding DNA: TGTGCCAGCAGCTTAGGGACAGGACGCTCGCGAGAGCAGTACTTC. The rearrangement joins TRBV7-9 to TRBJ2-7, with 7 nucleotides matching TRBD1. The CDR3 has 15 amino acids. J lost 7 bases, V lost 1 base, and 10 bases had no gene match. From germline, CDR1 is SEHNR and CDR2 FQNEAQ (reference sequence).

This clone appeared a few times. The chain couples TRBV27 to TRBJ2-6, with D tentatively TRBD2 (6 bases). The CDR3 covers 15 residues. CDR1 and CDR2 (germline): MNHEY, SMNVEV (reference sequence). Trimming took 11 bases from V and 1 from J, leaving 15 bases between them. The CDR3 sequence is CAAGRRVSGANVLTF. The CDR3 DNA reads as TGTGCCGCAGGGCGGAGGGTATCTGGGGCCAACGTCCTGACTTTC.

The gene calls are TRBV6-1 and TRBJ1-5; 10 nucleotides align to TRBD1. Per the germline V gene, CDR1 is MNHNS and CDR2 is SASEGT. The CDR3 covers 19 residues. The J segment lost 4 bases and the V segment lost 2 bases, leaving 14 bases of the junction unmatched. In DNA form, the CDR3 reads TGTGCCAGCAGTGAAATGAGGACAGGGGGTGTGATGTGGAATCAGCCCCAGCATTTT. Translation: CASSEMRTGGVMWNQPQHF.